The 5 T cell receptor beta chains below were found in one sample sequenced in a study of CD8 T cells in Susac syndrome. Random-hexamer reverse transcription was applied to roughly 0.5 to 1 ug RNA. TCRdb redid the calling of the immunoSEQ multiplex PCR reads with MiXCR, one entry per CDR3 protein. The sample lists more than 150,000 distinct CDR3 sequences; about 95% were seen once. Source material: CD4+ T cells from PBMCs. All receptors derive from a human donor in good health.

This CDR3 reads CASSVSPPGQGEDTQYF. CDR3 sequence (DNA): TGTGCCAGCAGCGTATCGCCCCCGGGACAGGGCGAAGATACGCAGTATTTT. This chain connects TRBV9 to TRBJ2-3; TRBD1 agrees at 9 bases. Germline V CDR1 and CDR2: SGDLS, YYNGEE. V lost 1 base and J lost 5; bases outside the gene matches: 11. The CDR3 has 17 residues. Drawing the rest from reference TRBV9 and TRBJ2-3, the complete variable domain is DSGVTQTPKHLITATGQRVTLRCSPRSGDLSVYWYQQSLDQGLQFLIQYYNGEERAKGNILERFSAQQFPDLHSELNLSSLELGDSALYFCASSVSPPGQGEDTQYFGPGTRLTVL.

This clonotype was recorded only once. The chain employs TRBV11-2 and TRBJ2-5, with TRBD2 matching over 9 bases. The germline gives CDR1 SGHAT, CDR2 FQNNGV. This CDR3 is 18 amino acids long. The trim removed 1 base at V and 4 bases at J, leaving 13 bases unmatched. The CDR3 sequence: CASSLVRGGALGSETQYF. The CDR3 coding sequence is TGTGCCAGCAGCTTAGTTCGCGGGGGGGCCCTAGGATCAGAGACCCAGTACTTC.

CDR3 sequence: CASNDREGTEAFF. DNA of the CDR3: TGTGCCAGCAACGACAGGGAAGGGACTGAAGCTTTCTTT. The chain links TRBV2 to TRBJ1-1, with 7 bases that match TRBD1. V gave up 7 bases and J gave up 5 bases; unmatched junction bases: 7. Germline CDR1 SNHLY, CDR2 FYNNEI. This CDR3 comprises 13 residues. Filled out from reference TRBV2 and TRBJ1-1, the complete variable domain reads EPEVTQTPSHQVTQMGQEVILRCVPISNHLYFYWYRQILGQKVEFLVSFYNNEISEKSEIFDDQFSVERPDGSNFTLKIRSTKLEDSAMYFCASNDREGTEAFFGQGTRLTVV.

This chain uses TRBV7-9 with TRBJ2-3, with a tentative D call TRBD2 (7 bases). The ends were cut back, 1 base at V and 10 bases at J, with 9 bases in the middle. Germline-derived CDR1 and CDR2 are SEHNR and FQNEAQ (reference sequence). CDR3 size: 12 residues. For the CDR3, the DNA is TGTGCCAGCAGCTTAGACGGGGGGCCGCAGTATTTT. The encoded protein is CASSLDGGPQYF.

This clonotype showed up just once. This chain uses TRBV30 with TRBJ2-3; possible D gene TRBD2, 6 bases. This CDR3 region has 12 residues. Germline assignment: CDR1 GTSNPN and CDR2 SVGIG (reference sequence). The V gene lost 7 bases and the J gene lost 7 bases, with 15 bases spanning the gap. The CDR3 bases are TGTGCCTCCTCCCAGGGACTCAATACGCAGTATTTT. Amino acids: CASSQGLNTQYF.